This T cell receptor beta chain was observed in a study of glioma-infiltrating T cells after dendritic cell vaccination. Study information: Dendritic cell vaccine was injected intradermally three times, biweekly.

Points on this clone: The target antigen is unknown.

The sample's time point: after dendritic cell vaccination, including at tumor progression/relapse. Study-wide results and limits: Complete blood and tumor specimen sets were limited to few patients.

The primer mix had 60 V beta and 13 J beta primers. Sequenced by immunoSEQ multiplex PCR; TCRdb stores in-frame clones only, minus some. The table has around 78,000 clones, roughly 84% seen once. Sequenced here: blood, sampled after dendritic cell vaccination. This receptor was taken from a human donor with glioblastoma.

The CDR3 sequence: CASSSQGYNEKLFF. CDR3 bases: TGTGCCAGCAGCTCGCAGGGTTATAATGAAAAACTGTTTTTT. The gene calls are TRBV7-9 and TRBJ1-4; weak D call: TRBD1 (5 bases). V lost 4 bases and J lost 4, with 10 bases in between. This CDR3 region has 14 residues. Germline loops: CDR1 SEHNR, CDR2 FQNEAQ (reference sequence).